Listed below are T cell receptor beta chains from one sample, sequenced in a study of response to subunit inactivated influenza vaccine. TCRdb re-analysed the RT-PCR reads in MiXCR, keeping a single row per CDR3 protein. The data hold 400,000 to 650,000 distinct CDR3 sequences, with approximately 7.8% observed a single time. Here the sequenced sample was PBMCs from blood, taken roughly 24 months after vaccination. These receptors originate from a man in his fifties or sixties who received an inactivated influenza vaccine. Both conserved end residues are part of each CDR3. A D gene is named only where the DNA matches it firmly. Size is omitted from some rows. Given values are once, few, many or a class for expanded clones.

abundance	v_gene	j_gene	d_gene	len	CDR3aa	CDR3nt
few	TRBV16	TRBJ1-4	TRBD1	15	CASSQAQGANEKLFF	TGTGCCAGCAGCCAAGCGCAGGGGGCAAATGAAAAACTGTTTTTT
-	TRBV27	TRBJ2-2	TRBD1	15	CASSFWTGGTGELFF	TGTGCCAGCAGTTTTTGGACAGGGGGCACCGGGGAGCTGTTTTTT
once	TRBV6-5	TRBJ2-1	-	14	CAGSYRATYNEQFF	TGTGCCGGCAGTTACAGGGCCACCTACAATGAGCAGTTCTTC
few	TRBV20-1	TRBJ1-1	-	13	CSAGSLMNTEAFF	TGCAGTGCGGGGAGTCTCATGAACACTGAAGCTTTCTTT
-	TRBV20-1	TRBJ1-2	-	14	CSARRGKSNYGYTF	TGCAGCGCTAGGAGGGGGAAGAGTAACTATGGCTACACCTTC
few	TRBV10-3	TRBJ2-7	TRBD1	14	CAISESNRGGEQYF	TGTGCCATCAGTGAGTCAAACAGGGGCGGCGAGCAGTACTTC
few	TRBV12-3/TRBV12-4	TRBJ2-7	-	13	CASSLRDRYEQYF	TGTGCCAGCAGTTTACGGGACCGCTACGAGCAGTACTTC
few	TRBV11-2	TRBJ2-7	-	15	CASSWDNWSSYEQYF	TGTGCCAGCAGCTGGGACAACTGGAGCTCCTACGAGCAGTACTTC
many	TRBV14	TRBJ2-5	TRBD1	16	CASSQVQGARAETQYF	TGTGCCAGCAGCCAAGTACAGGGGGCTCGAGCGGAGACCCAGTACTTC
few	TRBV29-1	TRBJ2-1	-	12	CSVSPTGLWQFF	TGCAGCGTCTCGCCGACGGGTCTCTGGCAGTTCTTC
few	TRBV19	TRBJ2-1	TRBD2	16	CASSAQRGGPYNEQFF	TGTGCCAGTAGTGCCCAGCGGGGGGGTCCCTACAATGAGCAGTTCTTC
many	TRBV28	TRBJ2-2	TRBD1	16	CASSVQGQLTPGELFF	TGTGCCAGCAGTGTCCAGGGACAGCTGACACCCGGGGAGCTGTTTTTT
-	TRBV7-9	TRBJ2-4	TRBD1	12	CASSLRSGTGIF	TGTGCCAGCAGCTTAAGATCTGGGACAGGGATCTTC
many	TRBV20-1	TRBJ1-6	-	16	CSASNPRGTFISPLHF	TGCAGTGCTAGTAACCCCCGAGGAACTTTTATTTCACCCCTCCACTTT
-	TRBV18	TRBJ2-3	TRBD2	16	CASSPFGGAFTDTQYF	TGTGCCAGCTCACCGTTCGGGGGGGCCTTCACAGATACGCAGTATTTT
-	TRBV14	TRBJ2-5	TRBD1	14	CASSQVRDSETQYF	TGTGCCAGCAGCCAAGTTCGGGACAGCGAGACCCAGTACTTC
few	TRBV10-3	TRBJ2-5	-	16	CAISDFEGTHQETQYF	TGTGCCATCAGTGACTTCGAGGGGACTCACCAAGAGACCCAGTACTTC
few	TRBV19	TRBJ2-3	TRBD2	17	CASSIDAAGGHTDTQYF	TGTGCCAGTAGTATAGATGCGGCGGGAGGACACACAGATACGCAGTATTTT
few	TRBV4-2	TRBJ2-3	TRBD1	17	CASSHGQGDPSTDTQYF	TGTGCCAGCAGCCATGGCCAGGGGGACCCTAGCACAGATACGCAGTATTTT
-	TRBV20-1	TRBJ2-7	TRBD2	15	CSARGAGGLSYEQYF	TGCAGTGCTAGAGGGGCCGGGGGACTATCCTACGAGCAGTACTTC
-	TRBV4-3	TRBJ2-6	-	13	CASRAIGANVLTF	TGCGCCAGCAGAGCGATCGGGGCCAACGTCCTGACTTTC
few	TRBV7-9	TRBJ2-1	-	16	CASSLATGANNNEQFF	TGTGCCAGCAGCTTAGCGACGGGGGCCAATAACAATGAGCAGTTCTTC
-	TRBV6-5	TRBJ2-7	TRBD1	12	CASRGGSHEQYF	TGTGCCAGTAGAGGGGGCTCCCACGAGCAGTACTTC
many	TRBV6-5	TRBJ1-3	-	15	CASSYSPFSGNTIYF	TGTGCCAGCAGTTACTCCCCCTTCTCTGGAAACACCATATATTTT
many	TRBV5-5	TRBJ2-1	-	13	CASSVTGSNEQFF	TGTGCCAGCAGCGTGACAGGATCCAATGAGCAGTTCTTC
many	TRBV5-1	TRBJ2-1	TRBD1	15	CASSFQGVDFNEQFF	TGCGCCAGCAGCTTCCAGGGGGTGGACTTCAATGAGCAGTTCTTC
many	TRBV20-1	TRBJ2-7	TRBD2	14	CSAREVAGAHEQYF	TGCAGTGCCAGGGAGGTAGCGGGAGCACACGAGCAGTACTTC
many	TRBV5-1	TRBJ2-2	TRBD2	15	CASKTTSGNTGELFF	TGCGCCAGCAAGACGACTAGCGGAAACACCGGGGAGCTGTTTTTT
many	TRBV29-1	TRBJ2-3	TRBD2	16	CSVVDGRATNTDTQYF	TGCAGCGTTGTTGATGGGAGGGCCACTAACACAGATACGCAGTATTTT
-	TRBV10-3	TRBJ2-3	TRBD2	13	CAISDREGDTQYF	TGTGCCATCAGTGACAGGGAGGGAGATACGCAGTATTTT
few	TRBV6-1	TRBJ1-2	-	14	CASSPNGFSSIYTF	TGTGCCAGCAGCCCGAATGGATTCTCTAGTATCTACACCTTC
few	TRBV29-1	TRBJ2-7	-	12	CSVDEGGYEQYF	TGCAGCGTTGATGAGGGCGGCTACGAGCAGTACTTC
-	TRBV6-1	TRBJ1-6	-	14	CASSKDRLWSPLHF	TGTGCCAGCAGCAAAGACAGGCTTTGGTCACCCCTCCACTTT
-	TRBV20-1	TRBJ1-3	-	13	CSALRFSGNTIYF	TGCAGTGCTTTACGGTTCTCTGGAAACACCATATATTTT
few	TRBV10-3	TRBJ2-2	-	14	CAIRPNPNTGELFF	TGTGCCATCAGACCTAATCCGAACACCGGGGAGCTGTTTTTT
-	TRBV11-2	TRBJ2-1	-	12	CASSFQYNEQFF	TGTGCCAGCAGCTTTCAGTACAATGAGCAGTTCTTC
few	TRBV29-1	TRBJ1-1	-	10	CSVGDDEAFF	TGCAGCGTTGGGGACGATGAAGCTTTCTTT
-	TRBV7-2	TRBJ2-1	-	14	CASSLGLRYNEQFF	TGTGCCAGCAGCCTAGGGCTTAGGTACAATGAGCAGTTCTTC
few	TRBV7-9	TRBJ2-1	TRBD2	15	CASGKGGRVYNEQFF	TGTGCCAGCGGAAAGGGCGGGAGAGTATACAATGAGCAGTTCTTC
-	TRBV20-1	TRBJ2-3	-	16	CSATSGWRAGTDTQYF	TGCAGTGCCACTAGTGGCTGGAGGGCGGGGACAGATACGCAGTATTTT
many	TRBV9	TRBJ2-5	-	16	CASSILGGLPGETQYF	TGTGCCAGCAGTATCTTAGGAGGGCTGCCAGGGGAGACCCAGTACTTC
-	TRBV2	TRBJ2-4	TRBD1	14	CASSESQGANIQYF	TGTGCCAGCAGTGAGTCTCAGGGGGCAAACATTCAGTACTTC
-	TRBV6-2/TRBV6-3	TRBJ2-1	-	16	CASSYLGTGTYNEQFF	TGTGCCAGCAGCTATCTAGGGACTGGCACCTACAATGAGCAGTTCTTC
-	TRBV20-1	TRBJ2-1	TRBD1	14	CSAIDRVSYNEQFF	TGCAGTGCTATCGACAGGGTCTCCTACAATGAGCAGTTCTTC
few	TRBV20-1	TRBJ2-7	-	14	CSARRDFLPDEQYF	TGCAGTGCTAGACGGGACTTTCTCCCGGACGAGCAGTACTTC
-	TRBV3-1	TRBJ1-1	-	14	CASSQERGDTEAFF	TGTGCCAGCAGCCAAGAAAGAGGGGACACTGAAGCTTTCTTT
many	TRBV6-2/TRBV6-3	TRBJ2-5	TRBD2	17	CASTPGGLATRQETQYF	TGTGCCAGCACCCCCGGGGGACTAGCGACCCGACAAGAGACCCAGTACTTC
-	TRBV18	TRBJ2-1	TRBD1	16	CASSSRGTGFYNEQFF	TGTGCCAGCTCTTCGAGGGGGACAGGGTTCTACAATGAGCAGTTCTTC
many	TRBV20-1	TRBJ2-7	-	15	CSAKKYMVVNDEQYF	TGCAGTGCCAAAAAGTACATGGTCGTAAACGACGAGCAGTACTTC
many	TRBV6-5	TRBJ2-1	-	14	CASSYRGPGNEQFF	TGTGCCAGCAGTTATAGGGGCCCGGGCAATGAGCAGTTCTTC
few	TRBV20-1	TRBJ2-1	TRBD2	16	CCAIKREGSTYNEQFF	TGCTGTGCTATAAAGCGGGAGGGATCTACCTACAATGAGCAGTTCTTC
few	TRBV6-2/TRBV6-3	TRBJ2-2	TRBD2	15	CASRSSGDVTGELFF	TGTGCCAGCAGATCTAGCGGGGATGTCACCGGGGAGCTGTTTTTT
many	TRBV15	TRBJ1-5	-	12	CATSRHSQPQHF	TGTGCCACCAGCAGGCACAGTCAGCCCCAGCATTTT